These 24 T cell receptor beta chains were all obtained from the same sample, sequenced in a study of blood T cell repertoires in COVID-19. Using immunoSEQ multiplex PCR, the repertoire was profiled, and TCRdb retains in-frame clones only, with some absent. Found here are under 200,000 clones, more than 65% of them singletons; the top ten hold approximately 11%. The sample comprised PBMCs or T cells enriched from blood (not recorded which). These receptors were obtained from a man aged 50-59 years who had recovered from COVID-19.

This clone was seen more than once but under ten times. V is TRBV7-9 and J is TRBJ2-2, with a tentative D call TRBD2 (6 bases). Germline V gene sequence: CDR1 SEHNR, CDR2 FQNEAQ (reference sequence). V was cut by 2 bases and J by 0 bases, with 16 bases left in between. The CDR3 length is 18 residues. The CDR3 DNA reads TGTGCCAGCAGCTTACCCAGGTCCGGGAGAGCGAACACCGGGGAGCTGTTTTTT. This translates into CASSLPRSGRANTGELFF. The variable domain in full, completed from reference TRBV7-9 and TRBJ2-2, reads DTGVSQNPRHKITKRGQNVTFRCDPISEHNRLYWYRQTLGQGPEFLTYFQNEAQLEKSRLLSDRFSAERPKGSFSTLEIQRTEQGDSAMYLCASSLPRSGRANTGELFFGEGSRLTVL.

The chain joins TRBV29-1 to TRBJ1-2, with a possible D match to TRBD1 (5 bases). CDR3 size: 16 residues. V lost 3 bases and J lost 1, with 18 bases in between. Germline CDR1 SQVTM, CDR2 ANQGSEA. CDR3 region: CSVDRVNARFNYGYTF. The CDR3 nucleotides read TGCAGCGTTGACAGGGTGAATGCGCGGTTTAACTATGGCTACACCTTC.

V and J are TRBV10-3 and TRBJ1-5; D is unclear. Per germline, CDR1 ENHRY and CDR2 SYGVKD. The CDR3 runs to 14 residues. Trimming cost V 0 bases and J 5 bases, with 8 bases left between them. CDR3 bases: TGTGCCATCAGTGAGTCTGTAACAGATCAGCCCCAGCATTTT. It translates to CAISESVTDQPQHF.

This sequence joins TRBV6-1 and TRBJ2-7; 7 nucleotides line up with TRBD2. Germline values: CDR1 MNHNS, CDR2 SASEGT. V trimming: 2 bases; J trimming: 3 bases; junction bases outside the gene matches: 16. The CDR3 extends over 18 amino acids. The CDR3 loop is CASSESQRLSGGLYEQYF. CDR3 DNA sequence: TGTGCCAGCAGTGAAAGTCAACGGTTGTCGGGGGGACTCTACGAGCAGTACTTC.

The V call is TRBV5-1, the J call TRBJ2-5, with D tentatively TRBD1 (6 bases). V was cut by 4 bases and J by 5 bases, with 18 bases left in between. CDR3 length: 15 amino acids. CDR1 and CDR2 (germline): SGHRS, YFSETQ. The CDR3 DNA sequence: TGCGCCAGCAGCGACCGGACAGTTGGTGAGGAGACCCAGTACTTC. Its protein is CASSDRTVGEETQYF.

The chain uses TRBV3-1 (or the pseudogene TRBV3-2) and TRBJ1-4; D is possibly TRBD1 (5 bases). Deletions cut 0 bases from V and 9 bases from J, with 20 bases between. The CDR3 is 17 residues long. The germline V gene encodes CDR1 LGHDT and CDR2 YNNKEL (reference sequence). CDR3 DNA sequence: TGTGCCAGCAGCCAAGAAACCTCGGGGACTGGGGGTCAAAAACTGTTTTTT. Translated: CASSQETSGTGGQKLFF.

V and J are TRBV27 and TRBJ2-7, with D possibly being TRBD2 (5 bases). This CDR3 is 13 amino acids long. The germline V gene has CDR1 MNHEY and CDR2 SMNVEV (reference sequence). V lost 6 bases and J lost 2, with 11 bases in between. This chain's CDR3 is CASSPSGTYEQYF. In DNA form, the CDR3 reads TGTGCCAGCAGCCCATCGGGGACCTACGAGCAGTACTTC.

The chain joins TRBV19 to TRBJ1-5; 9 bases map to TRBD1. The CDR3 length is 17 residues. The ends lost 5 bases at V and 1 base at J; junction bases unmatched: 9. Germline assignment: CDR1 LNHDA and CDR2 SQIVND (reference sequence). The CDR3 coding sequence is TGTGCCAGTAGTTATGACAGGGGGGTGCCGAGCAATCAGCCCCAGCATTTT. Protein: CASSYDRGVPSNQPQHF.

This rearrangement joins TRBV11-3 to TRBJ2-2; 10 bases line up with TRBD1. The CDR3 has 16 amino acids. J gave up 13 bases and V 5 bases, and 16 bases lay outside the gene matches. The V gene's germline CDR1 is SGHNT and CDR2 YENEEA. This CDR3 reads CASSPSGQGRHQGLFF. CDR3 sequence (DNA): TGTGCCAGCAGCCCTTCGGGACAGGGGCGGCACCAAGGGCTGTTTTTT.

Worth noting for this clone: This CDR3 is also generated by other DNA sequences in the sample. The CDR3, as DNA: TGCGCCAGCAGCCCCCTGGAGGCCGGGGAGCTGTTTTTT. Its translation: CASSPLEAGELFF. This chain uses TRBV5-1 with TRBJ2-2; D is perhaps TRBD2 (5 bases). V was shortened by 4 bases and J by 6 bases, with 10 bases between the two germline ends. Looked up from germline, CDR1 is SGHRS and CDR2 is YFSETQ. The CDR3 is 13 residues long.

In its sample, this clone was seen once. The rearrangement joins TRBV6-5 to TRBJ1-2; D might be TRBD1 (6 bases). The CDR3 contains 15 residues. CDR1 and CDR2 from the germline V gene are MNHEY and SVGAGI. The V gene lost 7 bases and the J gene lost 7 bases, with 22 bases spanning the gap. The DNA for the CDR3 is TGTGCCAGCATGTCGGGGGGGCGCGTCGGTGTTGGCTACACCTTC. Translated: CASMSGGRVGVGYTF.

The gene calls are TRBV27 and TRBJ2-1, with TRBD2 matching over 14 bases. CDR3 length: 16 residues. Germline V gene lookup returns CDR1 MNHEY and CDR2 SMNVEV (reference sequence). J was trimmed by 5 bases and V by 3 bases; bases with no gene match: 3. CDR3 sequence: CASSFLGLAGDNEQFF. The DNA of the CDR3 is TGTGCCAGCAGTTTCCTGGGACTAGCGGGAGACAATGAGCAGTTCTTC.

This chain joins TRBV24-1 and TRBJ2-1, with 12 bases identical to TRBD2. The CDR3 extends over 17 amino acids. CDR1 and CDR2 from the germline V gene are KGHDR and SFDVKD. Trimming cost V 2 bases and J 5 bases; bases outside gene matches: 6. As DNA, the CDR3 is TGTGCCACCAGTGATTCCGGACTAGCGGGGACAAACAATGAGCAGTTCTTC. It translates to CATSDSGLAGTNNEQFF.

This rearrangement joins TRBV2 to TRBJ1-1; tentative D call: TRBD1 (6 bases). The CDR3 sequence is 12 residues long. CDR1 is SNHLY and CDR2 is FYNNEI in the germline V gene. The DNA for the CDR3 is TGTGTAGGGACAAGGGTGAACACTGAAGCTTTCTTT. Translated: CVGTRVNTEAFF.

V usage is TRBV20-1 and J usage is TRBJ1-3; D gene ambiguous. The CDR3 has 11 amino acids. Between the trimmed V and J ends, which lost 3 bases and 4 bases, there was a span of 4 bases. Germline CDR1 and CDR2: DFQATT and SNEGSKA (reference sequence). CDR3 DNA: TGCAGTGCTAGGTTAGGAAACACCATATATTTT. Translating gives CSARLGNTIYF.

This clone was seen only once. V and J are TRBV27 and TRBJ1-4, with TRBD1 identical over 10 bases. In germline, CDR1 is MNHEY, CDR2 SMNVEV (reference sequence). The CDR3 contains 13 residues. The ends lost 9 bases at V and 8 bases at J; junction bases unmatched: 6. CDR3 amino acids: CASMDRGGEKLFF. CDR3 DNA: TGTGCCAGTATGGACAGGGGGGGGGAAAAACTGTTTTTT.

The V gene is TRBV18, the J gene TRBJ2-1, with TRBD1 matching 9 bases. Trimming removed 0 bases from V and 7 bases from J; junction bases left unmatched: 4. The germline CDR1 and CDR2 sequences are KGHSH and LQKENI. The CDR3 covers 15 residues. CDR3 protein: CASSPPRDRVNEQFF. CDR3 sequence (DNA): TGTGCCAGCTCACCACCCCGGGACAGGGTAAATGAGCAGTTCTTC.

V usage is TRBV28 and J usage is TRBJ2-2; no clear D gene. CDR3 size: 13 residues. Germline V CDR1 and CDR2: MDHEN, SYDVKM. V dropped 6 bases and J dropped 4 bases, with 9 bases sitting between them. DNA for the CDR3: TGTGCCAGCAGCGAACAGAGCACCGGGGAGCTGTTTTTT. This encodes CASSEQSTGELFF.

This chain uses TRBV28 with TRBJ1-4, with 7 bases identical to TRBD1. The germline CDR1 and CDR2 sequences are MDHEN and SYDVKM. There are 13 residues in the CDR3. J lost 4 bases, V lost 8 bases, and 4 bases had no gene match. Here the CDR3 DNA reads TGTGCCAGCGCAGGGGGTTTTAATGAAAAACTGTTTTTT. It encodes CASAGGFNEKLFF.

The chain combines TRBV11-2 with TRBJ1-1; D is perhaps TRBD1 (5 bases). Looked up from germline, CDR1 is SGHAT and CDR2 is FQNNGV. With 7 bases removed from V and 5 bases from J, the gap between germline ends came to 17 bases. The CDR3 totals 14 residues. The CDR3 DNA is TGTGCCAGCAAAAAAGGTAGGGGAGGGACTGAAGCTTTCTTT. Translated, it gives CASKKGRGGTEAFF.

V usage is TRBV28 and J usage is TRBJ2-7, with TRBD2 as a possible D gene (6 bases). Germline CDR1 and CDR2: MDHEN and SYDVKM. The CDR3 has 14 residues. Trimming stripped 7 bases from V and 3 bases from J, with 16 bases between. CDR3 sequence: CASTPAGMIYEQYF. CDR3 nucleotides: TGTGCCAGCACCCCAGCGGGTATGATCTACGAGCAGTACTTC. The full variable domain, with the rest looked up from reference TRBV28 and TRBJ2-7, is DVKVTQSSRYLVKRTGEKVFLECVQDMDHENMFWYRQDPGLGLRLIYFSYDVKMKEKGDIPEGYSVSREKKERFSLILESASTNQTSMYLCASTPAGMIYEQYFGPGTRLTVT.

V usage is TRBV27 and J usage is TRBJ2-2; a weak D match, TRBD1 (6 bases). The CDR3 is 17 amino acids. Per the germline V gene, CDR1 is MNHEY and CDR2 is SMNVEV (reference sequence). V was pared by 4 bases and J by 6 bases, with 21 bases between. CDR3 DNA: TGTGCCAGCAGTTATGATCCGAACAGGGAAATGTCCGGGGAGCTGTTTTTT. This sequence encodes CASSYDPNREMSGELFF.

V usage is TRBV5-1 and J usage is TRBJ2-7; 7 bases are shared with TRBD2. CDR3 size: 14 residues. Trimming removed 3 bases from V and 2 bases from J; junction bases left unmatched: 5. Germline values: CDR1 SGHRS, CDR2 YFSETQ. CDR3 coding DNA: TGCGCCAGCAGCTCCCGGGGGGACGCCTACGAGCAGTACTTC. Translated, it gives CASSSRGDAYEQYF.

In its sample, this clone was seen a few times. J is TRBJ2-1 and V is TRBV7-3, with D perhaps TRBD2 (6 bases). The CDR3 length is 16 residues. Germline CDR1 is SGHTA and CDR2 is FQGTGA. Deletions cut 0 bases from V and 7 bases from J, with 16 bases between. The CDR3 DNA reads TGTGCCAGCAGCTTAACGGTGTATGGGACTCGAAATGAGCAGTTCTTC. It is translated as CASSLTVYGTRNEQFF.